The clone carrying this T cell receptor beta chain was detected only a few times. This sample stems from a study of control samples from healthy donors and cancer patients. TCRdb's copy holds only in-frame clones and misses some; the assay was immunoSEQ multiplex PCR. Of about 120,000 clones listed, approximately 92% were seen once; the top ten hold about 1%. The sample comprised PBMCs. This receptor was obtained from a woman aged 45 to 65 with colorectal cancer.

The CDR3 spells CASSSRTVQETQYF. The CDR3 nucleotides read TGTGCCAGCAGCTCGAGGACAGTACAAGAGACCCAGTACTTC. This sequence joins TRBV5-4 and TRBJ2-5; tentatively, D is TRBD1 (6 bases). CDR1 is SGHNT and CDR2 is YYREEE in the germline V gene (reference sequence). The ends were cut back, 3 bases at V and 2 bases at J, with 11 bases in the middle. CDR3 length: 14 amino acids.